These 25 T cell receptor beta chains came from one sample sequenced in a study of cytomegalovirus exposure and HLA in healthy donors. The study ran its PCR with 60 Vbeta and 13 Jbeta primers. Here immunoSEQ multiplex PCR was the method, and the copy in TCRdb shows in-frame clones only, minus some. The data show around 130,000 clones, 73% seen once. The specimen sequenced was PBMCs. These receptors were obtained from a woman aged 40 to 50 in good health and CMV-seropositive.

The chain has TRBV2 and TRBJ1-1; D remains ambiguous. V was pared by 1 base and J by 6 bases, with 12 bases between. The CDR3 is 14 residues long. The germline gives CDR1 SNHLY, CDR2 FYNNEI. The CDR3 DNA follows: TGTGCCAGCAGTGAAGACAGTCGTGTTGCTGAAGCTTTCTTT. It translates to CASSEDSRVAEAFF.

V usage is TRBV5-1 and J usage is TRBJ1-1, with a possible D match to TRBD1 (5 bases). CDR3 length: 14 residues. Germline V CDR1 and CDR2: SGHRS, YFSETQ. V lost 1 base, J lost 5 bases, and 12 bases lay in between. The CDR3 DNA follows: TGCGCCAGCAGCTTGTCAGGGTCGAGGACTGAAGCTTTCTTT. This codes for CASSLSGSRTEAFF.

The CDR3 DNA reads TGTGCCAGTAGTATGCTAGCGGGGACGAGCACAGATACGCAGTATTTT. It is translated as CASSMLAGTSTDTQYF. V and J are TRBV19 and TRBJ2-3; 9 bases match TRBD2. Germline values: CDR1 LNHDA, CDR2 SQIVND (reference sequence). With 3 bases clipped from V and 0 bases from J, the junction kept 4 bases outside the gene matches. The CDR3 covers 16 residues.

The chain is built from TRBV19 and TRBJ1-1; D perhaps matches TRBD1 (6 bases). V shed 8 bases and J shed 3 bases, with 10 bases lying between them. CDR1 is LNHDA, CDR2 SQIVND, per germline (reference sequence). The CDR3 length is 12 residues. CDR3 sequence reads: CASSTGYTEAFF. CDR3 nucleotide sequence: TGTGCCAGTTCAACAGGGTACACTGAAGCTTTCTTT.

V gene TRBV5-6 combines with J gene TRBJ1-2, with TRBD1 matching over 8 bases. Trimming cost V 1 base and J 1 base; bases outside gene matches: 6. The CDR3 consists of 16 residues. CDR1 and CDR2 (germline): SGHDT, YYEEEE. The CDR3 sequence: CASSLNRGGVNYGYTF. CDR3 in DNA: TGTGCCAGCAGCTTGAACAGGGGGGGAGTTAACTATGGCTACACCTTC. The whole variable domain, filled in from reference TRBV5-6 and TRBJ1-2, reads DAGVTQSPTHLIKTRGQQVTLRCSPKSGHDTVSWYQQALGQGPQFIFQYYEEEERQRGNFPDRFSGHQFPNYSSELNVNALLLGDSALYLCASSLNRGGVNYGYTFGSGTRLTVV.

This clone appeared once. The rearrangement joins TRBV5-1 to TRBJ2-7; TRBD2 matches at 9 bases. Per the germline V gene, CDR1 is SGHRS and CDR2 is YFSETQ. This CDR3 region has 17 residues. Trimming took 0 bases from V and 1 from J; bases not matched to a gene: 8. The CDR3 bases are TGCGCCAGCAGCTTGGCCATGATAGCGGGGGAGTCCTACGAGCAGTACTTC. Translated: CASSLAMIAGESYEQYF.

This clone has a handful of counts. The rearrangement joins TRBV28 to TRBJ1-2; TRBD1 matches 9 bases. The CDR3 extends over 13 amino acids. The germline CDR1 and CDR2 sequences are MDHEN and SYDVKM. The CDR3: CATNSGTGRRYTF. DNA for the CDR3: TGTGCGACGAATTCCGGGACAGGGAGGCGCTACACCTTC.

This chain links TRBV27 with TRBJ2-3; no definite D call. CDR3 length equals 15 residues. Germline V CDR1 and CDR2: MNHEY, SMNVEV (reference sequence). The V and J ends lost 5 bases and 4 bases respectively, with 16 bases between them. CDR3 amino acids: CASSSLRTVPDTQYF. For the CDR3, the DNA is TGTGCCAGCAGTAGTCTACGCACGGTACCAGATACGCAGTATTTT.

The chain is built from TRBV29-1 and TRBJ2-7, with 8 bases that match TRBD2. V was pared by 3 bases and J by 5 bases, with 9 bases of the junction left unmatched. CDR1 is SQVTM and CDR2 is ANQGSEA in the germline V gene. This CDR3 region has 14 residues. DNA for the CDR3: TGCAGCGTTGAGTGGGGACTAGGTGGGCACGAGCAGTACTTC. Translated, it gives CSVEWGLGGHEQYF.

The DNA for the CDR3 is TGTGCCAGCAGAGAGGACAGTAACACCGGGGAGCTGTTTTTT. Translated: CASREDSNTGELFF. The genes are TRBV2 and TRBJ2-2, with D maybe TRBD1 (6 bases). The CDR3 contains 14 residues. Germline V lookup: CDR1 SNHLY, CDR2 FYNNEI. V lost 6 bases, J lost 2 bases, and 10 bases lay in between.

This chain connects TRBV18 to TRBJ2-7, with 9 bases lining up with TRBD1. The junction had 3 bases not matched to a gene; V was cut back by 1 base and J by 5 bases. The germline gives CDR1 KGHSH, CDR2 LQKENI. The CDR3 is 14 residues long. As DNA, the CDR3 is TGTGCCAGCTCACCACTGGACAGGGGCCACGAGCAGTACTTC. This sequence encodes CASSPLDRGHEQYF.

The table lists this clone with a few counts. The rearrangement links TRBV10-3 to TRBJ2-2, with TRBD1 identical over 11 bases. Losses at the gene ends were 2 bases for V and 5 bases for J; bases not matched to a gene: 19. Germline V gene sequence: CDR1 ENHRY, CDR2 SYGVKD. This CDR3 has 21 residues. This chain's CDR3 is CAISEVPANRDRGSVTGELFF. The CDR3 region has the DNA TGTGCCATCAGTGAGGTTCCCGCAAACCGGGACAGGGGGTCTGTGACCGGGGAGCTGTTTTTT.

This clone was counted between two and nine times. The chain joins TRBV28 to TRBJ1-2; D might be TRBD1 (6 bases). Germline CDR1 and CDR2: MDHEN and SYDVKM. The CDR3 runs 16 residues. Trimming stripped 2 bases from V and 4 bases from J, with 17 bases between. The CDR3 DNA reads TGTGCCAGCAGTTTAGACAACAGGGCGCCGATCTATGGCTACACCTTC. Its protein product is CASSLDNRAPIYGYTF.

The V and J genes are TRBV6-1 and TRBJ1-1, with D perhaps matching TRBD1 (6 bases). V dropped 7 bases and J dropped 2 bases, with 14 bases sitting between them. The germline CDR1 and CDR2 sequences are MNHNS and SASEGT. The CDR3 spans 14 residues. The CDR3 coding sequence is TGTGCCAGCATCCCGACAGGCCGTAACACTGAAGCTTTCTTT. Translating gives CASIPTGRNTEAFF.

This clone was counted a few times. The rearrangement joins TRBV5-1 to TRBJ2-5; the match to TRBD2 covers 12 bases. The CDR3 is 18 amino acids. V lost 0 bases to trimming and J lost 5 bases; unmatched junction nucleotides: 11. CDR1 and CDR2 (germline): SGHRS, YFSETQ. The CDR3 loop is CASSLAILLAGGGETQYF. As DNA, the CDR3 is TGCGCCAGCAGCTTGGCAATATTACTAGCGGGAGGAGGGGAGACCCAGTACTTC.

This clone was seen only once. As DNA, the CDR3 is TGTGCCAGCAGTTCAGGACAGGGAGTAACAGATACGCAGTATTTT. Translating it yields CASSSGQGVTDTQYF. This chain connects TRBV27 to TRBJ2-3, with TRBD1 matching 8 bases. The CDR3 runs 15 residues. Trimming removed 4 bases from V and 3 bases from J; junction bases left unmatched: 6. Per the germline V gene, CDR1 is MNHEY and CDR2 is SMNVEV (reference sequence).

This sequence joins TRBV7-2 and TRBJ2-1; no firm D call. The CDR3 sequence is 15 residues long. Trimming removed 5 bases at V and 0 bases at J, with 11 bases between. Germline CDR1 reads SGHTA; CDR2 reads FQGNSA. The CDR3 bases are TGTGCCAGCAGCCTAAGTTGGAGCTCCTACAATGAGCAGTTCTTC. It is translated as CASSLSWSSYNEQFF.

This chain uses TRBV7-2 with TRBJ2-4; the D is unclear. From germline, CDR1 is SGHTA and CDR2 FQGNSA. The germline V and J ends were trimmed by 0 bases and 15 bases, with 15 bases remaining between them. CDR3 length equals 13 residues. The CDR3 here is CASSLAAAGPWYF. CDR3 sequence (DNA): TGTGCCAGCAGCTTAGCCGCTGCCGGTCCCTGGTACTTC.

This clone was detected a few times. The V call is TRBV7-2, the J call TRBJ2-5, with TRBD2 as a possible D gene (7 bases). The CDR3 is 16 residues long. Trimming removed 2 bases from V and 4 bases from J, with 17 bases in between. Germline V gene sequence: CDR1 SGHTA, CDR2 FQGNSA. CDR3 bases: TGTGCCAGCAGCTTATTGGGGGGGCGTCTTAGAGAGACCCAGTACTTC. Its protein is CASSLLGGRLRETQYF.

This clone was detected once. The DNA of the CDR3 is TGCGCCAGCAGCTCCGGACCGACAGGGGCGAACACCGGGGAGCTGTTTTTT. It translates to CASSSGPTGANTGELFF. The chain joins TRBV5-1 to TRBJ2-2; TRBD1 matches at 8 bases. The V segment lost 3 bases and the J segment 0 bases; nucleotides outside the gene matches: 7. The CDR3 is 17 residues long. Germline assignment: CDR1 SGHRS and CDR2 YFSETQ.

This clone occurred a few times. The CDR3, as DNA: TGTGCCAGCAGCTTGGTTCGGCAGGGGAAAGAGACCCAGTACTTC. Translation: CASSLVRQGKETQYF. This chain joins TRBV5-4 and TRBJ2-5, with TRBD1 as a possible D gene (6 bases). The CDR3 extends over 15 amino acids. Germline CDR1 SGHNT, CDR2 YYREEE (reference sequence). The V gene lost 0 bases and the J gene lost 3 bases, with 12 bases spanning the gap.

This clone was counted once. CDR3 nucleotide sequence: TGTGCCAGCAGCCTCTTTCGAACAGGGAGAGGTGAAGCTTTCTTT. It yields the protein CASSLFRTGRGEAFF. The J gene is TRBJ1-1, the V gene TRBV28, with D possibly TRBD1 on 6 matching bases. Germline V gene lookup returns CDR1 MDHEN and CDR2 SYDVKM. The CDR3 is made up of 15 amino acids. Trimming pared 6 bases from V and 7 bases from J, leaving 21 bases between. Full variable domain (rest looked up from reference TRBV28 and TRBJ1-1): DVKVTQSSRYLVKRTGEKVFLECVQDMDHENMFWYRQDPGLGLRLIYFSYDVKMKEKGDIPEGYSVSREKKERFSLILESASTNQTSMYLCASSLFRTGRGEAFFGQGTRLTVV.

The chain joins TRBV7-6 to TRBJ1-4, with D tentatively TRBD1 (6 bases). Germline CDR1 SGHVS, CDR2 FNYEAQ. The CDR3 length is 14 residues. Trimming took 5 bases from V and 5 from J, leaving 12 bases between them. In nucleotides, the CDR3 is TGTGCCAGCAGCCCAGGGGTGGGGAATGAAAAACTGTTTTTT. This sequence encodes CASSPGVGNEKLFF.

The J gene is TRBJ2-7, the V gene TRBV7-2; 9 nucleotides line up with TRBD1. The trim removed 4 bases at V and 0 bases at J, leaving 10 bases unmatched. Germline CDR1 SGHTA, CDR2 FQGNSA. The CDR3 length is 17 residues. The CDR3 is CASSYGAGTGSSYEQYF. The CDR3 DNA sequence: TGTGCCAGCAGCTACGGGGCCGGGACAGGGAGCTCCTACGAGCAGTACTTC.

The chain has TRBV7-3 and TRBJ2-1, with 9 nucleotides matching TRBD2. Losses at the gene ends were 5 bases for V and 10 bases for J; bases not matched to a gene: 15. CDR3 size: 16 residues. Germline lookup yields CDR1 SGHTA and CDR2 FQGTGA. CDR3 protein: CASSLVAGAPVREQFF. CDR3 sequence (DNA): TGTGCCAGCAGCCTCGTAGCGGGGGCCCCGGTCAGGGAGCAGTTCTTC.